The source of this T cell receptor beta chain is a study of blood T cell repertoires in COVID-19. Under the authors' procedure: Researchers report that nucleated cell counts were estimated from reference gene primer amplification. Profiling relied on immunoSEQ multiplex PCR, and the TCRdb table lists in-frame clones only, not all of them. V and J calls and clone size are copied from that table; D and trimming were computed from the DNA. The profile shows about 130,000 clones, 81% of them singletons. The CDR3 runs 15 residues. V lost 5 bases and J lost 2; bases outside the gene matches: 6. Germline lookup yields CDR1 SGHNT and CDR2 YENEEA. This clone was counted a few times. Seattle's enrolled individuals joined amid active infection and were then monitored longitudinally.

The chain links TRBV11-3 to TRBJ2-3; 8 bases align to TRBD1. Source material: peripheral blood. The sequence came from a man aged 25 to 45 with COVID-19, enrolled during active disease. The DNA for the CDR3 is TGTGCCAGCAGCCCAGGACAGGGAGACACAGATACGCAGTATTTT. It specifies CASSPGQGDTDTQYF.